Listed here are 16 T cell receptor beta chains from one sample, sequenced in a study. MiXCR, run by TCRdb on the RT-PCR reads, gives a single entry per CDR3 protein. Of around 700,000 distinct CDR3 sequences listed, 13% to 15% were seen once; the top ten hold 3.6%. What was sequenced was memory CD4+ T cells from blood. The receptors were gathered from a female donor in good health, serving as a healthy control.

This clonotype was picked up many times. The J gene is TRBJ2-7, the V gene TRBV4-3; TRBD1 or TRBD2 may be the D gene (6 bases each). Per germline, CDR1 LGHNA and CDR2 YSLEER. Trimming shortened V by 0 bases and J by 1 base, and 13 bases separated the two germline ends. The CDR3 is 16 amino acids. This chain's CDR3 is CASSQDTGGGSYEQYF. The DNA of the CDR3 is TGCGCCAGCAGCCAAGACACAGGAGGGGGATCCTACGAGCAGTACTTC.

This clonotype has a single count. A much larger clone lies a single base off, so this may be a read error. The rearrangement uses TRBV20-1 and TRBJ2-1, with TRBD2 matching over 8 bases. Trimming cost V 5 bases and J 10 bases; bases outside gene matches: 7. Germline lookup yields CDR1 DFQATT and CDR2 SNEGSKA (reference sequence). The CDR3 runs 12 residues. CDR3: CSAGGRRNEQFF. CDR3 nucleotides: TGCAGTGCTGGCGGGAGGAGAAACGAGCAGTTCTTC.

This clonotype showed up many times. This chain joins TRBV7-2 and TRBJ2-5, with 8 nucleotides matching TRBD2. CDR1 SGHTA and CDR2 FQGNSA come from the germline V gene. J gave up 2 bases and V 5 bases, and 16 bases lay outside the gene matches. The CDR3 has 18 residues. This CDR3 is CASSDPPYAGGPQETQYF. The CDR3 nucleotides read TGTGCCAGCAGCGATCCCCCTTACGCGGGAGGTCCTCAAGAGACCCAGTACTTC.

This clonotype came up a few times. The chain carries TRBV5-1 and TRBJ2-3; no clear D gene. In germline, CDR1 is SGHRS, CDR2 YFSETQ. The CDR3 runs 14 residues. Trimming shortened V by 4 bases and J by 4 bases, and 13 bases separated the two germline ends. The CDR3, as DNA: TGCGCCAGCAGCACCGACGGTCTTGCAGATACGCAGTATTTT. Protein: CASSTDGLADTQYF.

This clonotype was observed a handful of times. Here the CDR3 reads CSARFGTSGREETQYF. CDR3 nucleotide sequence: TGCAGTGCTAGATTCGGGACTAGCGGGAGAGAAGAGACCCAGTACTTC. This chain connects TRBV20-1 to TRBJ2-5; TRBD2 aligns across 14 bases. V shed 2 bases, J shed 3 bases, and the junction held 5 bases outside the gene matches. The CDR3 is 16 amino acids. Germline values: CDR1 DFQATT, CDR2 SNEGSKA (reference sequence).

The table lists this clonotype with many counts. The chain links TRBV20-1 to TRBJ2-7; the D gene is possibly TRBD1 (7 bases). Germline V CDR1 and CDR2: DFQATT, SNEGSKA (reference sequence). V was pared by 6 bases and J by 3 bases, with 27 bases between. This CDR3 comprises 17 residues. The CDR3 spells CSAPVGGGAGLGYEQYF. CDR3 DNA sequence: TGCAGTGCCCCTGTTGGAGGGGGCGCGGGTCTTGGCTACGAGCAGTACTTC.

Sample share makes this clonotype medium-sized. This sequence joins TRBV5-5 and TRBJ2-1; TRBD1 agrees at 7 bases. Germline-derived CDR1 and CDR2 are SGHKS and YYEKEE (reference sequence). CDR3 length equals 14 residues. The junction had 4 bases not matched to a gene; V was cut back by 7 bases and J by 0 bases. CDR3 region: CASVRDSSYNEQFF. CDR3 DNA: TGTGCCAGCGTTAGGGACAGCTCCTACAATGAGCAGTTCTTC.

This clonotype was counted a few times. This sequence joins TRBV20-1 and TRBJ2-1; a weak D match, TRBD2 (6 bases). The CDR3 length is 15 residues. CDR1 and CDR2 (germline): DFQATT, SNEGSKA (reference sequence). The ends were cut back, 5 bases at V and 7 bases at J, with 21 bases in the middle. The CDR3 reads CSASQGLRVANEQFF. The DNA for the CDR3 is TGCAGTGCTTCCCAGGGACTTCGCGTCGCGAATGAGCAGTTCTTC.

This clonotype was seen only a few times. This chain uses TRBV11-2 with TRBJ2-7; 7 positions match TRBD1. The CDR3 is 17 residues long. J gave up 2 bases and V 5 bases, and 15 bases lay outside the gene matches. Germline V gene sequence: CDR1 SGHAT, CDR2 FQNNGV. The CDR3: CASSASSGGSSAYEQYF. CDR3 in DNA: TGTGCCAGCAGCGCAAGTTCAGGGGGAAGTAGTGCCTACGAGCAGTACTTC.

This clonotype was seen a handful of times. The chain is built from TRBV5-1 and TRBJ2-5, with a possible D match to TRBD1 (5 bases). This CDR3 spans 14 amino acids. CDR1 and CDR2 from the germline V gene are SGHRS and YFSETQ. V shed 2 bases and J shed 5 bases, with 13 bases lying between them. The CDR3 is CASSFTQGDETQYF. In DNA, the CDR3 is TGCGCCAGCAGCTTCACTCAGGGCGATGAGACCCAGTACTTC. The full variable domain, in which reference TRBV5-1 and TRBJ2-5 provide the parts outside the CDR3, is KAGVTQTPRYLIKTRGQQVTLSCSPISGHRSVSWYQQTPGQGLQFLFEYFSETQRNKGNFPGRFSGRQFSNSRSEMNVSTLELGDSALYLCASSFTQGDETQYFGPGTRLLVL.

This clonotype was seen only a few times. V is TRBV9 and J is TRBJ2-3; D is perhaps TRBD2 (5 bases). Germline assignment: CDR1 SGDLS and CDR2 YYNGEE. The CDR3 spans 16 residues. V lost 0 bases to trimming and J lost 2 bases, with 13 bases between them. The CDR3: CASSVGLAFHTDTQYF. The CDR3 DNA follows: TGTGCCAGCAGCGTAGGCCTAGCCTTTCACACAGATACGCAGTATTTT.

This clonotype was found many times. The CDR3 loop is CASSEAMPLSYEQYF. The CDR3 coding sequence is TGTGCCAGCAGTGAAGCAATGCCGCTCTCCTACGAGCAGTACTTC. This sequence joins TRBV6-1 and TRBJ2-7; D remains unclear. The germline V and J ends were trimmed by 0 bases and 0 bases, with 9 bases remaining between them. The CDR3 totals 15 residues. Germline CDR1 reads MNHNS; CDR2 reads SASEGT.

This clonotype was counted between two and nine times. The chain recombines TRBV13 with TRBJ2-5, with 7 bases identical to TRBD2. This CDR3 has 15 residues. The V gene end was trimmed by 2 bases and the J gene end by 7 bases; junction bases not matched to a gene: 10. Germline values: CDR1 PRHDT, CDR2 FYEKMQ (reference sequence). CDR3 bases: TGTGCCAGCAGCTTACGGGGGGTCGGCCCGGGGACCCAGTACTTC. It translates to CASSLRGVGPGTQYF.

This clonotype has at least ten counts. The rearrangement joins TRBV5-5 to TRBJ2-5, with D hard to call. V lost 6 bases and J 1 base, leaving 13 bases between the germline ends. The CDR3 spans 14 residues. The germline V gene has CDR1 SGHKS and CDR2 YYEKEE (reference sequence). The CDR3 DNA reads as TGTGCCAGCACCTTTAACGACGGCCAAGAGACCCAGTACTTC. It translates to CASTFNDGQETQYF.

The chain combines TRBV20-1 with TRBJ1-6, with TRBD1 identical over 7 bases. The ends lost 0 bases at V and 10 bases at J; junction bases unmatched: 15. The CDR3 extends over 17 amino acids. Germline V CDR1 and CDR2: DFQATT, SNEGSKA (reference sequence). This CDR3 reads CSARDPRLDRVVSPLHF. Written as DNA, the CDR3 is TGCAGTGCTAGAGACCCAAGATTAGACAGGGTGGTATCACCCCTCCACTTT.

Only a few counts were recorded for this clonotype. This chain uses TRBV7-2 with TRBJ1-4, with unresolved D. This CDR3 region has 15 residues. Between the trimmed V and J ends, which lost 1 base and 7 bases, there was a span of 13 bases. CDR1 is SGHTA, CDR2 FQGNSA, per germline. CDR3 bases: TGTGCCAGCAGCTTAGGGTGGGGTGGCGGTGAAAAACTGTTTTTT. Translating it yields CASSLGWGGGEKLFF.